These 10 T cell receptor beta chains were sequenced from one sample in a study of cytomegalovirus exposure and HLA in healthy donors. With 60 Vbeta and 13 Jbeta primers, the PCR was carried out. Data came from immunoSEQ multiplex PCR; TCRdb stores just in-frame clones and leaves some out. The data hold 200,000 to 250,000 clones, with around 85% observed a single time. Sequenced input: PBMCs. Receptor source: a human donor in good health.

The chain has TRBV5-1 and TRBJ1-2; a weak D match, TRBD1 (6 bases). Trimming removed 4 bases from V and 3 bases from J, with 10 bases in between. The V gene's germline CDR1 is SGHRS and CDR2 YFSETQ. This CDR3 comprises 13 residues. The CDR3 loop is CASSQGSDYGYTF. The CDR3 bases are TGCGCCAGCAGCCAGGGGTCCGACTATGGCTACACCTTC.

This chain connects TRBV7-8 to TRBJ2-7; TRBD2 might be the D (6 bases). The length of the CDR3 is 11 residues. Trimming left V 5 bases short and J 7 bases short, with 9 bases between. Germline assignment: CDR1 SGHVS and CDR2 FQNEAQ. CDR3 sequence reads: CASSPGGEQYF. In DNA, the CDR3 is TGTGCCAGCAGCCCCGGGGGTGAGCAGTACTTC.

This rearrangement joins TRBV7-8 to TRBJ1-5; 10 bases fit TRBD1. CDR1 SGHVS and CDR2 FQNEAQ come from the germline V gene. The CDR3 is 15 amino acids. Losses at the gene ends were 5 bases for V and 7 bases for J; bases not matched to a gene: 8. In DNA, the CDR3 is TGTGCCAGCAGCAACCCGACAGGGGGCGGCCAGCCCCAGCATTTT. It codes for CASSNPTGGGQPQHF.

The gene calls are TRBV11-2 and TRBJ2-3, with TRBD1 as a possible D gene (5 bases). The V and J ends lost 0 bases and 3 bases respectively, with 10 bases between them. Germline V CDR1 and CDR2: SGHAT, FQNNGV. The CDR3 totals 15 residues. CDR3 sequence reads: CASSLDAGLTDTQYF. Here the CDR3 DNA reads TGTGCCAGCAGCTTAGACGCAGGGCTGACAGATACGCAGTATTTT.

Only one count was recorded for this clone. The rearrangement uses TRBV1 and TRBJ2-7; the table names TRBD1, a call not compared with the DNA. TRBV1 is a recognized pseudogene. The CDR3 consists of 21 residues. CDR3 region: CTSSQDWSPGQPEGPLSEQYF. CDR3 DNA: TGCACCAGCAGCCAAGATTGGTCGCCGGGACAGCCTGAAGGGCCCCTATCCGAGCAGTACTTC.

This sequence joins TRBV2 and TRBJ2-7; D perhaps matches TRBD1 (6 bases). Trimming removed 8 bases at V and 4 bases at J, with 12 bases between. The CDR3 totals 12 residues. CDR1 is SNHLY and CDR2 is FYNNEI in the germline V gene. Here the CDR3 DNA reads TGTGCCAGCCTCCCCCAGGGGTACGAGCAGTACTTC. This encodes CASLPQGYEQYF.

V and J are TRBV7-3 and TRBJ2-1, with 10 bases identical to TRBD2. V lost 3 bases to trimming and J lost 3 bases; unmatched junction nucleotides: 2. The CDR3 covers 15 residues. Germline V lookup: CDR1 SGHTA, CDR2 FQGTGA. The chain's CDR3 is CASSFASGSYNEQFF. The CDR3 DNA follows: TGTGCCAGCAGCTTTGCTAGCGGGAGCTACAATGAGCAGTTCTTC. Combining the CDR3 with reference TRBV7-3 and TRBJ2-1 gives the whole variable domain GAGVSQTPSNKVTEKGKYVELRCDPISGHTALYWYRQSLGQGPEFLIYFQGTGAADDSGLPNDRFFAVRPEGSVSTLKIQRTERGDSAVYLCASSFASGSYNEQFFGPGTRLTVL.

The rearrangement links TRBV4-2 to TRBJ1-2; unclear D gene. CDR1 and CDR2 (germline): LGHNA, YNFKEQ. There are 15 residues in the CDR3. V shed 0 bases and J shed 7 bases, with 15 bases lying between them. DNA for the CDR3: TGTGCCAGCAGCCAAGAATGGGCAAACCCCGGTGGCTACACCTTC. Amino acids: CASSQEWANPGGYTF.

This chain joins TRBV5-1 and TRBJ2-1, with TRBD2 as a possible D gene (5 bases). Trimming cost V 2 bases and J 4 bases, with 10 bases left between them. The germline gives CDR1 SGHRS, CDR2 YFSETQ. This CDR3 region has 14 residues. CDR3 in DNA: TGCGCCAGCAGCTTTGAGGGCCTATACAATGAGCAGTTCTTC. Translating it yields CASSFEGLYNEQFF.

This chain uses TRBV30 with TRBJ2-5, with 7 bases matching TRBD2. The CDR3 extends over 14 amino acids. The germline gives CDR1 GTSNPN, CDR2 SVGIG (reference sequence). The trim removed 4 bases at V and 4 bases at J, leaving 9 bases unmatched. CDR3 DNA sequence: TGTGCCTGGATAGCGGGCCAGGGCCGAGAGACCCAGTACTTC. It yields the protein CAWIAGQGRETQYF.